The present T cell receptor beta chain was sequenced within a study of cytomegalovirus exposure and HLA in healthy donors (dated by TCRdb to the late 2010s). About the study as a whole: In an earlier analysis of 550 to 750 of the donors, around 300 Gb of sequence data and 90 million to 120 million unique TCR beta sequences from about 179 million T cells were reported. About 320 gigabases of sequencing data and approximately 84 million unique TCR sequences were included in an early release covering about 620 HLA-typed donors. The genetic ancestry cluster associated with self-reported Caucasian donors included about 81% of the roughly 390 genotyped donors. The study aimed to test whether cataloging public T cell receptors could reveal signatures of past pathogen exposure. The T cell repertoires of around 730 subjects were profiled by immunosequencing and related to cytomegalovirus serostatus. In addition to the first cohort of 666 subjects, a separate validation cohort of under 150 different subjects was used. To predict cytomegalovirus infection status, the study combined high-throughput TCR immunosequencing, statistical association of individual TCRs with disease status, and machine learning. A later analysis re-examined previously published TCR beta repertoires from 600 to 700 donors and added high-resolution HLA genotyping to investigate patterns of TCR occurrence. In the later analysis, no new phenotypic data were used to find candidate immune exposures; instead, reliance was placed on TCR beta sequences and their occurrence across donors. An earlier analysis of around 640 of the donors used high-throughput TCR beta sequencing to judge whether each TCR beta V gene segment behaved as functional or pseudogenic. Donor age, sex, ethnicity and CMV serostatus were compiled alongside the repertoire data. In a later genetic analysis, genome-wide SNP genotypes for 398 of the 666 donors were used, and that subset was treated as a discovery cohort. All discovery cohort repertoires had been generated on a single sequencing platform. Both class I and class II loci were covered by HLA typing, at four-digit resolution. The number of typed donors differed by locus: roughly 629-630 for A, B, C, DRB1 and DQB1; about 520 for DQA1; 606 for DPA1; and roughly 470 for DPB1. Four or five DR-DQ haplotypes were handled as single units for association and clustering because linkage in the cohort was strong. Among 300 to 450 genotyped donors of the cohort, an average of approximately 250,000 unique TCR beta nucleotide sequences were sequenced per donor, roughly 18% of them non-productive. The paper's findings and limits, for the study overall: Sequencing depth was assumed to be roughly uniform across donors in the presence/absence analyses, though that assumption may not hold. Linkage disequilibrium might explain the correlated functional status among segregating V segments, but an unknown experimental factor could not be excluded. An earlier analysis of around 500 of the donors showed that most TCR beta V segments appeared in productive rearrangements either about 87% or about 30% of the time, which broadly matched IMGT annotations. In vitro tests confirmed that a few of the cytomegalovirus-associated TCR beta chains recognize cytomegalovirus antigens. A later analysis found that most CMV-associated TCR beta chains appeared HLA-restricted, with HLA associations seemingly driven largely by CMV exposure. A cluster of highly shared sequence variants was judged likely to represent a technical artifact of the sequencing pipeline. The authors suggested that the approach could potentially be extended to other disease states and immunological phenotypes. Specific HLA alleles were associated with over 15,000 TCR beta sequences at a false discovery rate of 0.05 in a later analysis. Because HLA typing was missing for some donors at each locus, association tests included only the typed subset. CMV serostatus was the only immune exposure information available for the cohort. In a later genetic analysis, a missense DCLRE1C variant was associated with V-gene and J-gene trimming of TCR beta chains, and the association was replicated in an independent cohort. A later analysis found that TCR association rates varied across HLA loci, with DRB1 alleles showing the most associated TCRs and HLA-C alleles the fewest. The classifier was reported to diagnose cytomegalovirus status with high specificity and sensitivity in both the original cohort and the validation cohort. Because the 87-base-pair reads could not distinguish some IMGT-functional V segments, including TRBV6-2 and TRBV6-3, those segments were excluded. When HLA alleles, especially DR and DQ, strongly co-occurred, attributing TCR associations to individual alleles was difficult. In the study, 150 to 200 TCR beta chains were listed as associated with cytomegalovirus. The cohort was sequenced for TCR beta chains only, and without alpha or paired-chain data the features that could be detected were limited. According to a later analysis, parvovirus B19, influenza, CMV and Epstein-Barr virus appeared linked to several top co-occurrence clusters. Because counts were too low, 15 or so rarely observed V segments, including chromosome 9 orphons, were excluded from the earlier analysis of 500 to 700 of the donors. A further reported finding was that TCR beta sequences accurately predicted the HLA-A and HLA-B alleles for most subjects in the first cohort. While some public TCRs were present in many individuals, most TCR sequences turned up only very rarely across donors. A later genetic analysis reported fewer N-insertions in productive TCRs among donors in an Asian-associated ancestry cluster than the roughly 640-donor mean. Compared with equally common non-associated chains, HLA-associated TCR beta chains in a later analysis were more clonally expanded and had lower generation probabilities.

In total, approximately 700 healthy bone marrow donors made up the cohort. All cohort members were sampled while nominally healthy, although unrecorded immune exposures were likely present. The donor was CMV seropositive and belonged to the group of about 290 seropositive cohort members. A peripheral blood sample was collected from each donor, and TCR beta sequencing was performed on peripheral blood mononuclear cells. Genomic DNA extraction from the blood cell samples was performed with the Qiagen DNeasy Blood Extraction Kit. The CDR3 numbers 14 residues from cysteine through phenylalanine. Only CDR3 DNA is held: 42 bases, read in frame from base 1. The trim is 6 bases for V and 0 bases for J, with a gap of 11 bases between the germline ends. From a lookup of the germline V gene, CDR1 and CDR2 are SNHLY and FYNNEI. Preparation of the library involved the immunoSEQ multiplex PCR assay. The multiplex PCR relied on a mix of 60 forward primers for TCR Vbeta segments and 13 reverse primers for TCR Jbeta segments. The CDR3 region of rearranged TCR beta genes was amplified from genomic DNA with a multiplex PCR assay. The amplified TCR beta libraries were sequenced on the Illumina HiSeq System as 87-base-pair reads. The paper's data handling went like this. A later analysis tallied around 82 million unique TCR beta chains across the roughly 610 repertoires, and approximately 12 million of those chains were shared by two or more donors. Raw reads were error-corrected and collapsed into unique sequences with a nearest-neighbor algorithm that merged closely related sequences to remove PCR and sequencing errors. To assign V, D and J gene segments, CDR3 sequences were aligned to IMGT reference sequences. For a sequence to be retained, at least a six-nucleotide match to both a V gene segment and a J gene segment was required. Rearrangements were classified as productive when the CDR3 lacked stop codons and remained in frame with V and J, and all other rearrangements were classified as non-productive. CDR3 was defined according to IMGT convention as the region running from the second conserved V-encoded cysteine to the conserved J-encoded phenylalanine. In an earlier analysis of roughly 580 of the donors, sequences lacking an unambiguous match to a single V gene segment were excluded. An earlier analysis of 450 to 650 of the donors called V segments functional above 56.7% productive rearrangements and segregating when the between-donor standard deviation exceeded 5%. A statistical classification framework was built for diagnosing cytomegalovirus status from the catalog of TCR beta chain sequences. In a later analysis, V and J genes were assigned by comparing TCR nucleotide sequences against IMGT/GENE-DB human TR gene sequences. The TCRdist pipeline was used in a later analysis to assign CDR3 sequences and most-parsimonious VDJ recombination scenarios. In a later analysis, each TCR beta chain was defined by its CDR3 amino acid sequence together with its V-gene family, and reads without a unique V-gene family were excluded. In a later analysis, approximately 640 highly shared, low-generation-probability nucleotide sequences were removed to address suspected cross-contamination and a sequencing artifact. For each public chain, a later analysis derived a clonal expansion index from normalized ranks of inferred template counts within each repertoire. In a later analysis, generation probabilities were computed using a VDJ recombination model fitted to out-of-frame rearrangements, and the results were checked against IGoR. In a later analysis, hypergeometric tests were used to score TCR-TCR, TCR-HLA and TCR-CMV co-occurrence, with a repertoire-size bias correction applied to TCR pairs. False discovery rates were estimated in a later analysis by permuting HLA or CMV assignments 20 times. In a later analysis, co-occurring TCRs were grouped using DBSCAN, with TCRdist sequence similarity added in when clustering inside HLA-allele-positive subsets. Repertoires with fewer than 30,000 or more than 120,000 public chains were left out of co-occurrence clustering, as were roughly five repertoires with anomalous nucleotide sharing. TCRdb limited this immuneACCESS table to in-frame rearrangements with V and J called. A share of clones is missing; checked studies link under half to unresolved V genes, and the rest is unexplained. V and J calls and clone size are given by that table; D and trimming were obtained from the DNA. The sample table shows some 200,000 clones, and 80% are seen once. The ten most abundant clones make up approximately 6.3% of the sample.

Remarks on this clone: No cognate antigen has been identified for it. No much larger clonotype is one base removed from it; base qualities were not supplied.

The receptor's source is a man between 35 and 55 years old in good health and CMV-seropositive. The sample taken for sequencing was PBMCs. The chain joins TRBV2 to TRBJ1-1; TRBD1 might be the D gene, on 5 matching bases. The nucleotides are TGTGCCAGCAGCTTATCGACAGTGAACACTGAAGCTTTCTTT. The translation is CASSLSTVNTEAFF.